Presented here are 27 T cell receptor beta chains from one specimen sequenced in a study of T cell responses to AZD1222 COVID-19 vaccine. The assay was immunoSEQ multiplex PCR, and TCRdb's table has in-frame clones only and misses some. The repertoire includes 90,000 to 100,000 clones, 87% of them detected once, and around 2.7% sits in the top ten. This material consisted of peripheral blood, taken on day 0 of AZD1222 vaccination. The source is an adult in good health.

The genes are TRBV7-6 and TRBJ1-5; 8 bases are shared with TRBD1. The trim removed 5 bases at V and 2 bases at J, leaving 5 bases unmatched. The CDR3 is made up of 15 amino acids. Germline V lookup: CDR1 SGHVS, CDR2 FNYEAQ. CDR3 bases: TGTGCCAGCAGCCGTAACAGGGGGGGCAATCAGCCCCAGCATTTT. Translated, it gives CASSRNRGGNQPQHF.

CDR3: CASLTGTGGKDEQFF. CDR3 coding DNA: TGTGCCTCGCTGACCGGGACAGGGGGAAAGGATGAGCAGTTCTTC. The chain couples TRBV10-3 to TRBJ2-1; 11 positions agree with TRBD1. After removal of 11 bases from V and 8 bases from J, the junction contained 14 bases not matched to a gene. This CDR3 comprises 15 residues. CDR1 and CDR2 (germline): ENHRY, SYGVKD.

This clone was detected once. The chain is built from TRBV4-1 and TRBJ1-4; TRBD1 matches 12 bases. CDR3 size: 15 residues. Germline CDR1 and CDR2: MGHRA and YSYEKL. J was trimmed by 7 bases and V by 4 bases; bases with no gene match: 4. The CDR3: CASSLPGQGAEKLFF. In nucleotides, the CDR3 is TGCGCCAGCAGCCTCCCGGGACAGGGGGCTGAAAAACTGTTTTTT.

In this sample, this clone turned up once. The CDR3 coding sequence is TGTGCCATCAGTGAGATCGAGGGGCGGAACGGAAAGGCTTTCTTT. Protein product: CAISEIEGRNGKAFF. V is TRBV10-3 and J is TRBJ1-1; D possibly corresponds to TRBD1 (5 bases). The V end lost 2 bases, the J end lost 11 bases, and 21 bases lay between the germline ends. Germline loops: CDR1 ENHRY, CDR2 SYGVKD. The CDR3 loop spans 15 amino acids.

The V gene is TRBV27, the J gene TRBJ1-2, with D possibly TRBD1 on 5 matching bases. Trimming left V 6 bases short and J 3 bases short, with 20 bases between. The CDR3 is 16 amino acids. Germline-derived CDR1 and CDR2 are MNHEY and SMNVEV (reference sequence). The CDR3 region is CASRSPYTGRDYGYTF. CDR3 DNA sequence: TGTGCCAGCAGAAGCCCGTATACGGGGCGCGACTATGGCTACACCTTC.

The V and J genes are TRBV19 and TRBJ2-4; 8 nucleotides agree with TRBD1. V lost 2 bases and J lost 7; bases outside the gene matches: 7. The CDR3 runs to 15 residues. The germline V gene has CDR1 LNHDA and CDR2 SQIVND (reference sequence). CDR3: CASSIFQGAANIQYF. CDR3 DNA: TGTGCCAGTAGTATATTCCAGGGGGCTGCGAACATTCAGTACTTC. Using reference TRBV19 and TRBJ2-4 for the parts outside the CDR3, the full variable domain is DGGITQSPKYLFRKEGQNVTLSCEQNLNHDAMYWYRQDPGQGLRLIYYSQIVNDFQKGDIAEGYSVSREKKESFPLTVTSAQKNPTAFYLCASSIFQGAANIQYFGAGTRLSVL.

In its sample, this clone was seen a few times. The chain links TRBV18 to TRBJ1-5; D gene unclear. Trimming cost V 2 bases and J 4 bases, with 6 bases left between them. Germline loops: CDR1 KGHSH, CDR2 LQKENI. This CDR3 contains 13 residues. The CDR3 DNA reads TGTGCCAGCTCACCAAGGATAAATCAGCCCCAGCATTTT. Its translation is CASSPRINQPQHF.

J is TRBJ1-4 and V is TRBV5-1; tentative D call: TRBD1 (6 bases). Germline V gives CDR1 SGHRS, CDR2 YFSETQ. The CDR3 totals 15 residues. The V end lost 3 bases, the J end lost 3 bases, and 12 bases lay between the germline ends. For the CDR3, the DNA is TGCGCCAGCAGCTCTGCGCAGGGGTCTAATGAAAAACTGTTTTTT. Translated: CASSSAQGSNEKLFF.

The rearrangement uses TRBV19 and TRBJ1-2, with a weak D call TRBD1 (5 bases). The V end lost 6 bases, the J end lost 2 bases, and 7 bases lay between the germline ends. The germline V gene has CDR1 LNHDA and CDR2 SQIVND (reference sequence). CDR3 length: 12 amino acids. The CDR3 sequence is CASSPGNYGYTF. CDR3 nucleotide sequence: TGTGCCAGTAGCCCAGGGAACTATGGCTACACCTTC.

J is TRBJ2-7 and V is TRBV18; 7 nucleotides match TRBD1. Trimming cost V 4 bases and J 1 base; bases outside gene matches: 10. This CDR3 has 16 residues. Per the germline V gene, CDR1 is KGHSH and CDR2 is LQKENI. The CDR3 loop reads CASSLDHGTASYEQYF. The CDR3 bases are TGTGCCAGCTCACTAGACCACGGGACAGCTTCCTACGAGCAGTACTTC.

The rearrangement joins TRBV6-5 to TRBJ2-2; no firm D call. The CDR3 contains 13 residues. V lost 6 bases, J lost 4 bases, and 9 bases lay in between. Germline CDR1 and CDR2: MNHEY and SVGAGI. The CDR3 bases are TGTGCCAGCAGCTTCGACCCCACCGGGGAGCTGTTTTTT. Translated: CASSFDPTGELFF.

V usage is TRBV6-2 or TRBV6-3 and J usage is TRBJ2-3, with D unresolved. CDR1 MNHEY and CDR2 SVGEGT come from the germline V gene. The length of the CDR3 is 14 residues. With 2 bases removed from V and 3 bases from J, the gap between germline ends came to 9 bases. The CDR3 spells CASSYEAPTDTQYF. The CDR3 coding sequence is TGTGCCAGCAGTTACGAGGCTCCAACAGATACGCAGTATTTT.

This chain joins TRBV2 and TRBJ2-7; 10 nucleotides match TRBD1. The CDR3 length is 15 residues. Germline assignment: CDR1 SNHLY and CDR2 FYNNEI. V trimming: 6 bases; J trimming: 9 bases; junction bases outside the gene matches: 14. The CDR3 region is CASRSGTGALVGQYF. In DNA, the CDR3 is TGTGCCAGCAGGTCCGGGACAGGGGCCCTAGTGGGGCAGTACTTC.

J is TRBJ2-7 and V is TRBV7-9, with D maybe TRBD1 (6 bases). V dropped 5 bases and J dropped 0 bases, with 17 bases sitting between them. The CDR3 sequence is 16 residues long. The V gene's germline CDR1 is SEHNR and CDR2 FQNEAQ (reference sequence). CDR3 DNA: TGTGCCAGCAGCCCCCGATTGGGGGCTAGCTCCTACGAGCAGTACTTC. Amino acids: CASSPRLGASSYEQYF.

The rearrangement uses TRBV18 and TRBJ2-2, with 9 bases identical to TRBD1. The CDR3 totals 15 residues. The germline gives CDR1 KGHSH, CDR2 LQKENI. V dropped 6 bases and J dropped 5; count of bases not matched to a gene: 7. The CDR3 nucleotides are TGTGCCAGCTCCCCGGACAGGGGTCGAACCGGGGAGCTGTTTTTT. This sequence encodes CASSPDRGRTGELFF. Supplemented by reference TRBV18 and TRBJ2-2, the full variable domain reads NAGVMQNPRHLVRRRGQEARLRCSPMKGHSHVYWYRQLPEEGLKFMVYLQKENIIDESGMPKERFSAEFPKEGPSILRIQQVVRGDSAAYFCASSPDRGRTGELFFGEGSRLTVL.

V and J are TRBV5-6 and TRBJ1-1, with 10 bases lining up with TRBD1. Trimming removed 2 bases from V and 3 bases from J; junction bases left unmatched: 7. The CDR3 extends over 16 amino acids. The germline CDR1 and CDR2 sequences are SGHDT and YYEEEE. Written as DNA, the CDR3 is TGTGCCAGCAGCTTTATGACAGGGGGCTGGTACACTGAAGCTTTCTTT. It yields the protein CASSFMTGGWYTEAFF. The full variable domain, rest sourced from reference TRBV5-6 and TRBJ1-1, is DAGVTQSPTHLIKTRGQQVTLRCSPKSGHDTVSWYQQALGQGPQFIFQYYEEEERQRGNFPDRFSGHQFPNYSSELNVNALLLGDSALYLCASSFMTGGWYTEAFFGQGTRLTVV.

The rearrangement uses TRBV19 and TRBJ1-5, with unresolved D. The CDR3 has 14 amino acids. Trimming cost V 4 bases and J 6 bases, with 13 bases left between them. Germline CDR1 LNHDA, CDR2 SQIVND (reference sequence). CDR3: CASSNDRVPQPQHF. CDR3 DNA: TGTGCCAGTAGTAACGATAGGGTACCTCAGCCCCAGCATTTT.

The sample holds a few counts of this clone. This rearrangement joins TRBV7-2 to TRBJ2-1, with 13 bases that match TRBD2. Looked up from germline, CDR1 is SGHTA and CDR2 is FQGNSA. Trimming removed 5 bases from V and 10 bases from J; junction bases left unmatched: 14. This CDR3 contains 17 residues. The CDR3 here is CASSLGGLAGASGEQFF. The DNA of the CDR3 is TGTGCCAGCAGCCTGGGTGGACTAGCGGGGGCCTCCGGAGAGCAGTTCTTC.

The CDR3 is CASSSTENTEAFF. The CDR3 region has the DNA TGTGCCAGCAGTTCGACGGAGAACACTGAAGCTTTCTTT. The rearrangement uses TRBV6-2 or TRBV6-3 and TRBJ1-1; D not certain. Trimming removed 4 bases from V and 1 base from J, with 7 bases in between. Germline loops: CDR1 MNHEY, CDR2 SVGEGT. The CDR3 has 13 residues.

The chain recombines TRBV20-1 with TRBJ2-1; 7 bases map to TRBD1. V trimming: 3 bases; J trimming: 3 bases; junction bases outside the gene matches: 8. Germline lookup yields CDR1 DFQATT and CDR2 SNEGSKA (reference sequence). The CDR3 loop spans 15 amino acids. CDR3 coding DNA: TGCAGTGCTAGTTCCTCCGGGACAGACTACAATGAGCAGTTCTTC. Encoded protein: CSASSSGTDYNEQFF.

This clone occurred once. The CDR3 reads CASNRRRSDYNSPLHF. In nucleotides, the CDR3 is TGTGCCAGCAATCGGCGTAGGTCAGATTATAATTCACCCCTCCACTTT. V and J are TRBV28 and TRBJ1-6, with no clear D. The germline V and J ends were trimmed by 7 bases and 4 bases, with 17 bases remaining between them. CDR3 length: 16 amino acids. CDR1 and CDR2 from the germline V gene are MDHEN and SYDVKM.

The CDR3 coding sequence is TGCGCCAGCAGCCTCGGGGAGAACACTGAAGCTTTCTTT. This translates into CASSLGENTEAFF. The chain combines TRBV4-3 with TRBJ1-1, with D unclear. Germline loops: CDR1 LGHNA, CDR2 YSLEER. CDR3 length: 13 residues. With 4 bases removed from V and 1 base from J, the gap between germline ends came to 7 bases.

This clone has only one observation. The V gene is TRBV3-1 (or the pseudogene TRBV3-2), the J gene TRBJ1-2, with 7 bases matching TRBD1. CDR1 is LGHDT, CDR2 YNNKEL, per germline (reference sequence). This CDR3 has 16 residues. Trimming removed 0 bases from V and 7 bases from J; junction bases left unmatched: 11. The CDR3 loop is CASSQEGGLGRFGYTF. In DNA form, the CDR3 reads TGTGCCAGCAGCCAAGAAGGGGGCCTGGGGCGTTTTGGCTACACCTTC.

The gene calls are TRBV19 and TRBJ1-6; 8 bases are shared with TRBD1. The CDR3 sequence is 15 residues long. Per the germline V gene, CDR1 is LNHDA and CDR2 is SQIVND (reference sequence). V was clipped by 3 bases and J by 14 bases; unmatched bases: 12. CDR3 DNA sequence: TGTGCCAGTAGTATTAGGGGACAGGTCGGGGGAACCCTCCACTTT. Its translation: CASSIRGQVGGTLHF.

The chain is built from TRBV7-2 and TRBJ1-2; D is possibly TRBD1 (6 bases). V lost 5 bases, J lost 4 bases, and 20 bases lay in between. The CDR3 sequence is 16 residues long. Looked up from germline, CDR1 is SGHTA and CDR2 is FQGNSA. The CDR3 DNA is TGTGCCAGCAGCCGGAGACAGGAGCGCCCCTTCTATGGCTACACCTTC. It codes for CASSRRQERPFYGYTF.

DNA of the CDR3: TGTGCCAGCAACGATAGCGGGCAAGAGACCCAGTACTTC. Protein: CASNDSGQETQYF. This rearrangement joins TRBV12-3 or TRBV12-4 to TRBJ2-5, with 7 bases lining up with TRBD2. The CDR3 is 13 amino acids. Trimming at V came to 7 bases and at J to 2 bases, leaving 4 bases not matched to a gene.

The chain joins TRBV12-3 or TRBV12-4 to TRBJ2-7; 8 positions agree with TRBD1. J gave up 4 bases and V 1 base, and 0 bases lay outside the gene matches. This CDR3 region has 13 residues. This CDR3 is CASSLGQGYEQYF. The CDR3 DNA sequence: TGTGCCAGCAGTTTAGGACAGGGGTACGAGCAGTACTTC.